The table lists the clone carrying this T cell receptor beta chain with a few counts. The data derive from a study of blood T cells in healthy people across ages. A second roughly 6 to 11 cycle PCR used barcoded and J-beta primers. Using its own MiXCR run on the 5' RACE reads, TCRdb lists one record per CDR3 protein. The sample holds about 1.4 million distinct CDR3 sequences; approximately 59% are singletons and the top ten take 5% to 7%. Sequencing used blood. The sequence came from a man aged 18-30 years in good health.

CDR3 nucleotide sequence: TGTGCCACCCTCGAGTGGGCGCAGTATTTT. The encoded protein is CATLEWAQYF. The gene calls are TRBV6-6 and TRBJ2-3; D is unclear. V gave up 10 bases and J gave up 10 bases, with 12 bases separating them. The germline CDR1 and CDR2 sequences are MNHNY and SVGAGI (reference sequence). CDR3 length: 10 residues.